Listed below are T cell receptor beta chains from one sample, sequenced in a study of T cell responses to AZD1222 COVID-19 vaccine. The repertoire was sequenced with immunoSEQ multiplex PCR; TCRdb's copy has only in-frame clones and lacks some. The profile shows about 140,000 clones, 89% of them singletons. The sample here was peripheral blood, taken on day 0 of AZD1222 vaccination. Every receptor here comes from an adult in good health. Each CDR3 is given with its conserved first and last residue. D genes are given only for firm matches. Clone size appears in some rows only: once, few, many, or a class for an expanded clone.

clone_size j_call d_call v_call cdr3_aa cdr3_nt
once TRBJ2-2 TRBD2 TRBV5-8 CASSIGLTGGTGELFF TGTGCCAGCAGCATAGGCCTTACGGGAGGGACAGGGGAGCTGTTTTTT
. TRBJ1-2 . TRBV5-4 CASSLGTEPGYTF TGTGCCAGCAGCTTGGGTACAGAGCCTGGCTACACCTTC
. TRBJ2-7 . TRBV10-2 CASSEGLESYEQYF TGCGCCAGCAGTGAAGGGCTGGAATCCTACGAGCAGTACTTC
. TRBJ2-7 . TRBV5-4 CASSQGQGWVYEQYF TGTGCCAGCAGCCAGGGACAAGGGTGGGTCTACGAGCAGTACTTC
. TRBJ2-5 TRBD2 TRBV5-4 CASSLGGGRETQYF TGTGCCAGCAGCTTGGGGGGGGGTCGAGAGACCCAGTACTTC
. TRBJ1-6 TRBD1 TRBV18 CASSSRDRVFSPLHF TGTGCCAGCTCATCCCGGGACAGGGTTTTTTCACCCCTCCACTTT
. TRBJ2-5 TRBD1 TRBV19 CASSPWDREQETQYF TGTGCCAGTAGCCCCTGGGACAGGGAGCAAGAGACCCAGTACTTC
. TRBJ2-1 TRBD1 TRBV11-2 CASSTQTGTGRFEQFF TGTGCCAGCAGCACCCAAACCGGGACAGGGAGATTTGAGCAGTTCTTC
. TRBJ2-4 . TRBV18 CASSPSLAKNIQYF TGTGCCAGCTCACCCTCCCTAGCCAAAAACATTCAGTACTTC
. TRBJ2-7 TRBD2 TRBV5-1 CASSSRGASGVGEQYF TGCGCCAGCAGCTCCCGGGGGGCTAGCGGGGTTGGAGAGCAGTACTTC
. TRBJ2-7 TRBD2 TRBV3-1/TRBV3-2 CASSLGGMRTSGRKLSYEQYF TGTGCCAGCAGCCTCGGGGGAATGCGGACTAGCGGGAGGAAGCTCTCCTACGAGCAGTACTTC
. TRBJ2-3 . TRBV4-2 CASSQGPSSTDTQYF TGTGCCAGCAGCCAAGGCCCCTCAAGCACAGATACGCAGTATTTT
. TRBJ1-2 TRBD1 TRBV7-2 CASTRTGGYGYTF TGTGCCAGCACCCGGACAGGGGGCTATGGCTACACCTTC
. TRBJ1-3 TRBD1 TRBV7-2 CASSLGTGETTIYF TGTGCCAGCAGCTTGGGGACAGGGGAAACCACCATATATTTT
. TRBJ2-5 . TRBV5-1 CASSLAGVAGETQYF TGCGCCAGCAGCTTGGCAGGGGTAGCAGGGGAGACCCAGTACTTC
. TRBJ1-2 . TRBV27 CASSLGGLYGYTF TGTGCCAGCAGTTTAGGGGGACTATATGGCTACACCTTC
. TRBJ1-2 . TRBV6-2/TRBV6-3 CASSYANYGYTF TGTGCCAGCAGTTATGCTAACTATGGCTACACCTTC
. TRBJ1-1 . TRBV5-5 CASSLLESGTLLPEAFF TGTGCCAGCAGCTTATTGGAGTCAGGCACACTTCTACCTGAAGCTTTCTTT
. TRBJ2-7 . TRBV19 CASSSRGKAPYEQYF TGTGCCAGTAGTAGCCGGGGGAAGGCTCCTTACGAGCAGTACTTC
. TRBJ2-3 . TRBV5-6 CASSVGTRTDTQYF TGTGCCAGCAGCGTCGGAACAAGGACAGATACGCAGTATTTT
once TRBJ2-2 . TRBV12-5 CASGAADGELFF TGTGCTAGTGGTGCAGCGGACGGGGAGCTGTTTTTT
once TRBJ1-1 . TRBV18 CASRSHTVLNTEAFF TGTGCCAGCCGATCACATACAGTGCTGAACACTGAAGCTTTCTTT
. TRBJ2-2 . TRBV28 CASSFPGGGTGELFF TGTGCCAGCAGTTTTCCCGGGGGAGGCACCGGGGAGCTGTTTTTT
. TRBJ2-1 TRBD2 TRBV28 CASSSVTSGRPPGHEQFF TGTGCCAGCAGTTCCGTGACTAGCGGGAGGCCCCCTGGCCATGAGCAGTTCTTC
. TRBJ2-2 . TRBV29-1 CSVGGGGNTGELFF TGCAGCGTTGGTGGAGGGGGAAACACCGGGGAGCTGTTTTTT
. TRBJ1-2 . TRBV7-9 CASSQDRGGYGYTF TGTGCCAGCAGCCAGGACCGTGGGGGCTATGGCTACACCTTC
. TRBJ1-6 . TRBV7-2 CASSFTSVSYNSPLHF TGTGCCAGCAGCTTCACGAGCGTTTCCTATAATTCACCCCTCCACTTT
. TRBJ1-2 . TRBV5-1 CASGSGPIPLGYTF TGCGCCAGCGGATCGGGCCCTATCCCTCTTGGCTACACCTTC
medium-sized TRBJ1-5 TRBD1 TRBV19 CASSTGTEWSPQHF TGTGCCAGTAGTACCGGGACAGAATGGAGCCCCCAGCATTTT
. TRBJ1-2 TRBD1 TRBV5-4 CASSLAGQDGYTF TGTGCCAGCAGCTTGGCGGGACAGGATGGCTACACCTTC